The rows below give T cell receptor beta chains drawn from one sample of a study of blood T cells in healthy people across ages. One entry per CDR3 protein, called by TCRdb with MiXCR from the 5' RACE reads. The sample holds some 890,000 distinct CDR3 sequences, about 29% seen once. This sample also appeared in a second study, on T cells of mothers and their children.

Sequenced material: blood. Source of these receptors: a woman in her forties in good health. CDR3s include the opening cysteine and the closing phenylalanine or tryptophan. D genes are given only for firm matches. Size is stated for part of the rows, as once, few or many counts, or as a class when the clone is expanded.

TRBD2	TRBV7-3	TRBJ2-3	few	TGTGCCAGCAGCATGGGACTAGGTGTAGATACGCAGTATTTT	CASSMGLGVDTQYF
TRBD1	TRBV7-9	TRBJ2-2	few	TGTGCCAGCAGGCCCGGGACAGCGAACACCGGGGAGCTGTTTTTT	CASRPGTANTGELFF
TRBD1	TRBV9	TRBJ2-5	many	TGTGCCAGCCTGGGCCCACAGGGGATGATACAGGAGCGAGAGACCCAGTACTTC	CASLGPQGMIQERETQYF
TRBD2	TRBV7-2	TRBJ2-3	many	TGTGCCAGCACCTTGGGGCTAGCGGGAAGCACAGATACGCAGTATTTT	CASTLGLAGSTDTQYF
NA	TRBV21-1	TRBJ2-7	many	TGTGCCAGCAGCAATTGTCAGGACAGGGGGCTAAGGGAGCAGTACTTC	CASSNCQDRGLREQYF
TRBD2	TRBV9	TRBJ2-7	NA	TGTGCCAGCAGCGCAGGGGGACTAGCGCGAATCTACGAGCAGTACTTC	CASSAGGLARIYEQYF
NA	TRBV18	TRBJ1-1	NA	TGTGCCAGCTCATCAGGTCCTGGGGACACTGAAGCTTTCTTT	CASSSGPGDTEAFF
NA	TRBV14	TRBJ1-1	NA	TGTGCCAGCAGCCAAGAGAGGTTTGGGCACACTGAAGCTTTCTTT	CASSQERFGHTEAFF
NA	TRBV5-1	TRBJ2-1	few	TGCGCCAGCAGCTTGGATAGGGCCCATGAGCAGTTCTTC	CASSLDRAHEQFF
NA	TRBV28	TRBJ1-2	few	TGTGCCAGCCAGAGACAGTCGTATGGCTACACCTTC	CASQRQSYGYTF
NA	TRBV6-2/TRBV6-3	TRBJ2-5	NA	TGTGCCAGCGGGGCAGGAGAGACCCAGTACTTC	CASGAGETQYF
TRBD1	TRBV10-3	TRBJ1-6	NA	TGTGCCATCAGTGAGAGGGACAGAGAAAATTCACCCCTCCACTTT	CAISERDRENSPLHF
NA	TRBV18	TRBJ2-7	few	TGTGCCAGCTCACCCTCGGTCGGTTCCTACGAGCAGTACTTC	CASSPSVGSYEQYF
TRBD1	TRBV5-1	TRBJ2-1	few	TGCGCCAGCAGCTTGGTATCGGGACAGGGGGCCCATGAGCAGTTCTTC	CASSLVSGQGAHEQFF
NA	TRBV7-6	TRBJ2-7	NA	TGTGCCAGCAGCTTAGGTCCAGGACGGCAATACGAGCAGTACTTC	CASSLGPGRQYEQYF
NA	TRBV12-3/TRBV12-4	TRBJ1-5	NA	TGTGCCAGCAGTTTATCGGGGGGAAGGAGCGATCAGCCCCAGCATTTT	CASSLSGGRSDQPQHF
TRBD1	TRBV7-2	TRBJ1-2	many	TGTGCCAGCAGCACCTACAGGGGGCTCTACACCTTC	CASSTYRGLYTF
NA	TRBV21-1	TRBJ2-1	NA	TGTGCCAGCAGCAGGGACATCAGATACAATGAGCAGTTCTTC	CASSRDIRYNEQFF
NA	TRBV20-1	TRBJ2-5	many	TGCAGTGCTAAAACGGGGCCCGGTCTCGAGACCCAGTACTTC	CSAKTGPGLETQYF
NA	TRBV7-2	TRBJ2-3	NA	TGTGCCAGCAGCTTTATCAGGGGCCCAGATACGCAGTATTTT	CASSFIRGPDTQYF
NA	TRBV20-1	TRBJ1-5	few	TGCAGTGCTAAGAGTGCGGGGGCCAATCAGCCCCAGCATTTT	CSAKSAGANQPQHF
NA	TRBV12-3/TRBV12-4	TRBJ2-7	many	TGTGCCAGCAGTTTAGGTATAGGGGGCTACGAGCAGTACTTC	CASSLGIGGYEQYF
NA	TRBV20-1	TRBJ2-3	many	TGCAGTGCTAGAGTTAGGAGGGGAGCAGATACGCAGTATTTT	CSARVRRGADTQYF
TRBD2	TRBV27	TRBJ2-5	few	TGTGCCAGCAGTTTGACTAGCGGGGGTAACCAAGAGACCCAGTACTTC	CASSLTSGGNQETQYF
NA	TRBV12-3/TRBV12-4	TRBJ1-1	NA	TGTGCCAGCAGTTTAGCGGGGACCTATGAAGCTTTCTTT	CASSLAGTYEAFF
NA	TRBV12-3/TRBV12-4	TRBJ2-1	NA	TGTGCCAGCAAGGAGGGTTCCTACAATGAGCAGTTCTTC	CASKEGSYNEQFF
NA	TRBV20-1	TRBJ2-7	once	TGCAGTGCAGAAAACAGGGGAGGTGGCAATGAGCAGTACTTC	CSAENRGGGNEQYF
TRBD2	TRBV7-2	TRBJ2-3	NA	TGTGCCAGCAGGGGTCCGGGACTAGCAACAGATACGCAGTATTTT	CASRGPGLATDTQYF
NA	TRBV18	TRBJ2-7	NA	TGTGCCAGCTCACCACGCGAGGGAACTTACGAGCAGTACTTC	CASSPREGTYEQYF
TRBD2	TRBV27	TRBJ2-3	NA	TGTGCCGGCAGCCTCATCCCCGGGGGGAGGGCAGATACGCAGTATTTT	CAGSLIPGGRADTQYF
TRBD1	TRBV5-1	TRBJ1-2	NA	TGCGCCAGCAGCGGAGGACAGGTGGACTATGGCTACACCTTC	CASSGGQVDYGYTF
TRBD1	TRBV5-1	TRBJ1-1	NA	TGCGCCAGTAGGGACAGGGGGCATTTGAACACTGAAGCTTTCTTT	CASRDRGHLNTEAFF
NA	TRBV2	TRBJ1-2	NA	TGTGCCGGGACGTCAGGACGCTATGGCTACACCTTC	CAGTSGRYGYTF